A single sample gave rise to the 17 T cell receptor beta chains below, sequenced in a study of vaccination effects on CD4 cells after COVID-19. These receptors' antigens are unknown. Culturing for around eleven days preceded CD4+ T cell isolation. Participants were vaccinated with two doses of either the BNT162b2 or mRNA-1273 vaccine. Data came from immunoSEQ multiplex PCR; TCRdb stores just in-frame clones and leaves some out. Seen here are approximately 66,000 clones, 65% to 80% observed once, and the top ten hold more than 2%. The sample was CD4+ T cells from PBMCs cultured without peptide, taken after COVID-19 vaccination. The receptors stem from a human donor who received a COVID-19 vaccine.

The genes are TRBV6-5 and TRBJ1-2; 10 nucleotides line up with TRBD1. V lost 8 bases and J lost 9; bases outside the gene matches: 12. The CDR3 totals 14 residues. Per the germline V gene, CDR1 is MNHEY and CDR2 is SVGAGI. The CDR3 bases are TGTGCCAGCGGATTACGGGACAGGGGTTTACGCTACACCTTC. As protein: CASGLRDRGLRYTF.

The J gene is TRBJ1-1, the V gene TRBV7-2; TRBD1 matches 7 bases. The length of the CDR3 is 16 residues. CDR1 SGHTA and CDR2 FQGNSA come from the germline V gene. Trimming cost V 5 bases and J 6 bases; bases outside gene matches: 15. The DNA of the CDR3 is TGTGCCAGCAGCCCACACTCAGACAGGGTAGGAGCTGAAGCTTTCTTT. Translation gives CASSPHSDRVGAEAFF.

The chain carries TRBV6-5 and TRBJ2-5, with a tentative D call TRBD2 (5 bases). The V gene lost 2 bases and the J gene lost 4 bases, with 8 bases spanning the gap. This CDR3 contains 13 residues. Germline values: CDR1 MNHEY, CDR2 SVGAGI. The CDR3 DNA sequence: TGTGCCAGCAGTTACCTAGCCAGAGAGACCCAGTACTTC. Protein product: CASSYLARETQYF.

This sequence joins TRBV24-1 and TRBJ2-1, with unresolved D. The length of the CDR3 is 16 residues. The V and J ends lost 2 bases and 2 bases respectively, with 12 bases between them. Germline assignment: CDR1 KGHDR and CDR2 SFDVKD. For the CDR3, the DNA is TGTGCCACCAGTGATTCAACAGACCTGCCCTACAATGAGCAGTTCTTC. It codes for CATSDSTDLPYNEQFF.

V is TRBV6-5 and J is TRBJ2-1, with D possibly matching TRBD2 (5 bases). Germline V CDR1 and CDR2: MNHEY, SVGAGI. Trimming pared 2 bases from V and 7 bases from J, leaving 15 bases between. This CDR3 region has 15 residues. CDR3 protein: CASSYRGGRENEQFF. As DNA, the CDR3 is TGTGCCAGCAGTTACCGGGGTGGAAGAGAGAATGAGCAGTTCTTC.

The V call is TRBV29-1, the J call TRBJ2-5; 8 bases are a match to TRBD1. Germline assignment: CDR1 SQVTM and CDR2 ANQGSEA. The V gene end was trimmed by 5 bases and the J gene end by 5 bases; junction bases not matched to a gene: 7. The CDR3 extends over 13 amino acids. For the CDR3, the DNA is TGCAGCGTTCGGACAGGGCTAGGGGAGACCCAGTACTTC. It is translated as CSVRTGLGETQYF.

The V and J genes are TRBV5-4 and TRBJ2-5; D may be TRBD1 (6 bases). Germline CDR1 reads SGHNT; CDR2 reads YYREEE (reference sequence). The CDR3 loop spans 14 amino acids. Trimming cost V 3 bases and J 1 base, with 10 bases left between them. The CDR3 nucleotides are TGTGCCAGCAGCTCGACAGGTTTCCAAGAGACCCAGTACTTC. This encodes CASSSTGFQETQYF.

The J gene is TRBJ1-3, the V gene TRBV3-1 (or the pseudogene TRBV3-2); D uncertain. Germline loops: CDR1 LGHDT, CDR2 YNNKEL (reference sequence). The CDR3 extends over 14 amino acids. V lost 6 bases to trimming and J lost 0 bases, with 9 bases between them. Here the CDR3 DNA reads TGTGCCAGCAGTCGTGGTAGCTCTGGAAACACCATATATTTT. This translates into CASSRGSSGNTIYF.

V and J are TRBV27 and TRBJ2-7; D tentatively fits TRBD1 or TRBD2 (6 bases each). CDR1 and CDR2 (germline): MNHEY, SMNVEV (reference sequence). V dropped 3 bases and J dropped 4 bases, with 19 bases sitting between them. The CDR3 runs 16 residues. CDR3 residues: CASSFLGASDVYEQYV. CDR3 DNA sequence: TGTGCCAGCAGTTTTCTGGGGGCTAGCGACGTATACGAGCAGTACGTC.

The chain carries TRBV18 and TRBJ1-1; tentative D call: TRBD1 (5 bases). Germline assignment: CDR1 KGHSH and CDR2 LQKENI. V shed 6 bases and J shed 1 base, with 12 bases lying between them. The length of the CDR3 is 14 residues. The CDR3 DNA reads as TGTGCCAGCTCTCCCTCGACAGAGAACACTGAAGCTTTCTTT. This gives the protein CASSPSTENTEAFF.

V gene TRBV5-6 combines with J gene TRBJ1-2; D unclear. Germline V gene sequence: CDR1 SGHDT, CDR2 YYEEEE. The V gene lost 0 bases and the J gene lost 4 bases, with 7 bases spanning the gap. This CDR3 comprises 13 residues. The CDR3 loop is CASSLVMGYGYTF. CDR3 coding DNA: TGTGCCAGCAGCTTGGTTATGGGCTATGGCTACACCTTC.

The chain has TRBV7-2 and TRBJ2-5, with no clear D. The CDR3 extends over 13 amino acids. Germline CDR1 reads SGHTA; CDR2 reads FQGNSA. The V end was cut by 4 bases, the J end by 0 bases, with 6 bases between. Here the CDR3 DNA reads TGTGCCAGCAGCTCCAGATACCAAGAGACCCAGTACTTC. Its translation is CASSSRYQETQYF.

The V and J genes are TRBV24-1 and TRBJ2-3; D perhaps matches TRBD1 (6 bases). V shed 1 base and J shed 13 bases, with 14 bases lying between them. This CDR3 comprises 13 residues. CDR1 is KGHDR, CDR2 SFDVKD, per germline. The CDR3 loop is CATSDLSTGTKYF. In DNA form, the CDR3 reads TGTGCCACCAGTGATTTATCTACAGGGACGAAGTATTTT.

The J gene is TRBJ2-5, the V gene TRBV5-1; a weak D match, TRBD1 (6 bases). Germline V gene lookup returns CDR1 SGHRS and CDR2 YFSETQ. The CDR3 is 13 amino acids. V lost 7 bases and J lost 5, with 15 bases in between. The CDR3 reads CASCMQGSETQYF. The CDR3 coding sequence is TGCGCCAGCTGTATGCAGGGGAGTGAGACCCAGTACTTC.

This chain joins TRBV4-1 and TRBJ2-7, with 10 nucleotides matching TRBD1. Germline CDR1 MGHRA, CDR2 YSYEKL. This CDR3 has 15 amino acids. V shed 5 bases and J 5 bases; nucleotides not matched to a gene: 9. The CDR3 loop reads CASSWGTGDRDEQYV. The DNA for the CDR3 is TGCGCCAGCAGCTGGGGGACAGGGGATAGGGACGAGCAGTACGTC.

The chain is built from TRBV19 and TRBJ1-5; D is possibly TRBD1 (5 bases). V was trimmed by 5 bases and J by 0 bases, leaving 14 bases between them. CDR3 length: 16 amino acids. Germline-derived CDR1 and CDR2 are LNHDA and SQIVND (reference sequence). In nucleotides, the CDR3 is TGTGCCAGTAGTGCCCGGGACGGGGGTAGCAATCAGCCCCAGCATTTT. This gives the protein CASSARDGGSNQPQHF.

The gene calls are TRBV19 and TRBJ1-2; the D is unclear. The CDR3 runs to 11 residues. Germline CDR1 reads LNHDA; CDR2 reads SQIVND (reference sequence). V gave up 7 bases and J gave up 8 bases, with 11 bases separating them. CDR3 in amino acids: CASNDIGGYTF. As DNA, the CDR3 is TGTGCCAGTAACGACATCGGCGGCTACACCTTC.